A single sample is the source of the 19 T cell receptor beta chains below, sequenced in a study of beta chain features in type 1 diabetes. These receptors' antigens are unknown. General study results and limits: Type 1 diabetes patients had TCRB CDR3s that were shorter (moderately but significantly so) in all four CD4+ subsets.

cDNA synthesis used the whole RNA isolate, giving expressed TCRB sequences. Measured with immunoSEQ multiplex PCR; TCRdb has only the in-frame clones, and not every one. Of 130,000 to 150,000 clones detected, about 13% appear once; the ten largest clones hold 1.3%. The sequencing input was central memory CD4+ T cells from blood. Receptors originate from a man in his late teens or twenties with type 1 diabetes.

Note on this clone: Distinct nucleotide sequences in the sample also encode this CDR3. The DNA for the CDR3 is TGCAGCGTGTCTAGGACAGGGGGGACAGATACGCAGTATTTT. This encodes CSVSRTGGTDTQYF. V usage is TRBV29-1 and J usage is TRBJ2-3; 10 positions agree with TRBD1. The CDR3 spans 14 residues. The V gene end was trimmed by 6 bases and the J gene end by 3 bases; junction bases not matched to a gene: 6. CDR1 is SQVTM, CDR2 ANQGSEA, per germline.

This clone came up a few times. V is TRBV29-1 and J is TRBJ1-2; 8 nucleotides align to TRBD1. Germline trimming cut 4 bases from V and 7 bases from J; bases unmatched to any gene: 8. CDR3 size: 13 residues. Per the germline V gene, CDR1 is SQVTM and CDR2 is ANQGSEA. The CDR3 DNA reads as TGCAGCGTTGCCCTGACAGGGGATTCTGGCTACACCTTC. Amino acids: CSVALTGDSGYTF.

The chain recombines TRBV5-4 with TRBJ2-2; D remains ambiguous. The V end was cut by 2 bases, the J end by 1 base, with 9 bases between. CDR3 length equals 15 residues. The germline V gene encodes CDR1 SGHNT and CDR2 YYREEE (reference sequence). CDR3 DNA sequence: TGTGCCAGCAGCTTCATCGGGTTGAACACCGGGGAGCTGTTTTTT. Translating it yields CASSFIGLNTGELFF.

V and J are TRBV19 and TRBJ1-3; unclear D gene. The V end was cut by 1 base, the J end by 0 bases, with 10 bases between. The CDR3 consists of 16 residues. Germline CDR1 LNHDA, CDR2 SQIVND (reference sequence). The CDR3 region is CASSIATDSSGNTIYF. The CDR3 bases are TGTGCCAGTAGTATAGCGACGGACTCCTCTGGAAACACCATATATTTT. Together with reference TRBV19 and TRBJ1-3, the CDR3 gives the full variable domain: DGGITQSPKYLFRKEGQNVTLSCEQNLNHDAMYWYRQDPGQGLRLIYYSQIVNDFQKGDIAEGYSVSREKKESFPLTVTSAQKNPTAFYLCASSIATDSSGNTIYFGEGSWLTVV.

This chain uses TRBV29-1 with TRBJ2-5; 10 bases are a match to TRBD1. This CDR3 is built from 16 residues. The V and J ends lost 2 bases and 5 bases, in that order; junction bases with no gene match: 11. The V gene's germline CDR1 is SQVTM and CDR2 ANQGSEA. The CDR3 bases are TGCAGCGTTGAAATAGGGACAGGGGTTGCGTGGGAGACCCAGTACTTC. This sequence encodes CSVEIGTGVAWETQYF.

The chain carries TRBV19 and TRBJ1-1; no definite D call. Deletions cut 3 bases from V and 2 bases from J, with 7 bases between. The CDR3 loop spans 13 amino acids. Germline V gene data show CDR1 as LNHDA and CDR2 as SQIVND (reference sequence). The CDR3: CASSIAANTEAFF. Here the CDR3 DNA reads TGTGCCAGTAGTATCGCAGCTAACACTGAAGCTTTCTTT.

This clone was picked up many times. This chain joins TRBV7-6 and TRBJ2-6, with 7 positions matching TRBD1. The germline gives CDR1 SGHVS, CDR2 FNYEAQ. The CDR3 extends over 16 amino acids. V lost 6 bases and J lost 0; bases outside the gene matches: 5. Here the CDR3 DNA reads TGTGCCAGCAGTCAGGACAGGCCCTCTGGGGCCAACGTCCTGACTTTC. It is translated as CASSQDRPSGANVLTF.

This clone turned up a few times. The rearrangement uses TRBV29-1 and TRBJ1-1; TRBD1 is a possible D gene (5 bases). V was cut by 4 bases and J by 3 bases, with 12 bases left in between. CDR3 size: 13 residues. Germline V gene sequence: CDR1 SQVTM, CDR2 ANQGSEA. CDR3 sequence: CSVGVGRDTEAFF. In nucleotides, the CDR3 is TGCAGCGTTGGGGTGGGCAGGGACACTGAAGCTTTCTTT.

The sample holds a few counts of this clone. The chain carries TRBV7-9 and TRBJ1-2; D ambiguous. The V end was cut by 1 base, the J end by 6 bases, with 9 bases between. This CDR3 has 13 residues. In germline, CDR1 is SEHNR, CDR2 FQNEAQ (reference sequence). CDR3 protein: CASSLDLGHGYTF. CDR3 bases: TGTGCCAGCAGCTTAGACCTAGGGCATGGCTACACCTTC. The full variable domain, its missing parts supplied by reference TRBV7-9 and TRBJ1-2, is DTGVSQNPRHKITKRGQNVTFRCDPISEHNRLYWYRQTLGQGPEFLTYFQNEAQLEKSRLLSDRFSAERPKGSFSTLEIQRTEQGDSAMYLCASSLDLGHGYTFGSGTRLTVV.

This clone has only a few counts. The V and J genes are TRBV11-2 and TRBJ2-5; weak D call: TRBD1 (7 bases). This CDR3 is built from 16 residues. V dropped 1 base and J dropped 4 bases, with 16 bases sitting between them. Germline-derived CDR1 and CDR2 are SGHAT and FQNNGV. The CDR3 is CASSLGAGGRRETQYF. DNA for the CDR3: TGTGCCAGCAGCTTAGGTGCAGGGGGGAGGAGAGAGACCCAGTACTTC.

This clone was seen ten or more times. This chain connects TRBV19 to TRBJ1-1; D is perhaps TRBD1 (5 bases). This CDR3 region has 15 residues. CDR1 is LNHDA, CDR2 SQIVND, per germline (reference sequence). V was pared by 5 bases and J by 1 base, with 14 bases between. In DNA, the CDR3 is TGTGCCAGTAGTCCCGAAAGACAGTCGAACACTGAAGCTTTCTTT. This sequence encodes CASSPERQSNTEAFF.

This clone was seen repeatedly, ten times or more. The chain couples TRBV6-5 to TRBJ1-1; 9 bases fit TRBD1. The length of the CDR3 is 14 residues. V shed 0 bases and J 8 bases; nucleotides not matched to a gene: 4. Germline V CDR1 and CDR2: MNHEY, SVGAGI. CDR3 sequence (DNA): TGTGCCAGCAGTTACTCAACAGGGGGCAAGGAAGCTTTCTTT. Translation gives CASSYSTGGKEAFF.

This clone occurred a few times. The rearrangement joins TRBV6-5 to TRBJ2-5, with a possible D match to TRBD1 (6 bases). Germline V gene sequence: CDR1 MNHEY, CDR2 SVGAGI. The ends were cut back, 0 bases at V and 1 base at J, with 9 bases in the middle. CDR3 length: 15 amino acids. In DNA form, the CDR3 reads TGTGCCAGCAGTTACTCGGGACACACCCAAGAGACCCAGTACTTC. Protein sequence: CASSYSGHTQETQYF.

This clone was seen only a few times. The gene calls are TRBV19 and TRBJ2-3, with 11 bases matching TRBD1. Germline V gene data show CDR1 as LNHDA and CDR2 as SQIVND (reference sequence). The CDR3 covers 15 residues. J gave up 2 bases and V 6 bases, and 4 bases lay outside the gene matches. The CDR3, as DNA: TGTGCCAGTAGCGGACAGGGGGCGACCACAGATACGCAGTATTTT. This translates into CASSGQGATTDTQYF.

The rearrangement joins TRBV7-9 to TRBJ2-7; D call uncertain. Looked up from germline, CDR1 is SEHNR and CDR2 is FQNEAQ (reference sequence). This CDR3 has 12 amino acids. The V end lost 1 base, the J end lost 3 bases, and 4 bases lay between the germline ends. CDR3 in amino acids: CASSLENYEQYF. The DNA of the CDR3 is TGTGCCAGCAGCTTAGAGAACTACGAGCAGTACTTC.

The rearrangement joins TRBV4-2 to TRBJ1-1; D is uncertain. CDR1 and CDR2 from the germline V gene are LGHNA and YNFKEQ. CDR3 length equals 16 residues. V gave up 4 bases and J gave up 1 base, with 16 bases separating them. The CDR3 region has the DNA TGTGCCAGCAGCCTCGCCGGGCGCACTACGAACACTGAAGCTTTCTTT. This translates into CASSLAGRTTNTEAFF.

CDR3 DNA: TGCGCCAGCAGCTGGTCCAACACCGGGGAGCTGTTTTTT. Translated, it gives CASSWSNTGELFF. The genes are TRBV5-1 and TRBJ2-2; D is uncertain. The germline CDR1 and CDR2 sequences are SGHRS and YFSETQ. Trimming cost V 3 bases and J 2 bases, with 5 bases left between them. This CDR3 comprises 13 residues. Complete variable domain (other parts from reference TRBV5-1 and TRBJ2-2): KAGVTQTPRYLIKTRGQQVTLSCSPISGHRSVSWYQQTPGQGLQFLFEYFSETQRNKGNFPGRFSGRQFSNSRSEMNVSTLELGDSALYLCASSWSNTGELFFGEGSRLTVL.

This clone has only a few counts. The V and J genes are TRBV29-1 and TRBJ1-1; no definite D call. Looked up from germline, CDR1 is SQVTM and CDR2 is ANQGSEA. The CDR3 consists of 12 residues. The V end was cut by 4 bases, the J end by 8 bases, with 14 bases between. The CDR3 protein is CSVVMQVGEAFF. CDR3 DNA sequence: TGCAGCGTTGTTATGCAGGTCGGGGAAGCTTTCTTT.

About this clone: It differs at one base from a far larger clone, so likely a read error. The chain recombines TRBV5-4 with TRBJ2-1; D may be TRBD1 (6 bases). The germline CDR1 and CDR2 sequences are SGHNT and YYREEE (reference sequence). Between the trimmed V and J ends, which lost 2 bases and 5 bases, there was a span of 8 bases. The CDR3 totals 13 residues. CDR3: CASSFNRDNEQFF. Written as DNA, the CDR3 is TGTGCCAGCAGCTTCAACAGGGACAATGAGCAGTTCTTC.